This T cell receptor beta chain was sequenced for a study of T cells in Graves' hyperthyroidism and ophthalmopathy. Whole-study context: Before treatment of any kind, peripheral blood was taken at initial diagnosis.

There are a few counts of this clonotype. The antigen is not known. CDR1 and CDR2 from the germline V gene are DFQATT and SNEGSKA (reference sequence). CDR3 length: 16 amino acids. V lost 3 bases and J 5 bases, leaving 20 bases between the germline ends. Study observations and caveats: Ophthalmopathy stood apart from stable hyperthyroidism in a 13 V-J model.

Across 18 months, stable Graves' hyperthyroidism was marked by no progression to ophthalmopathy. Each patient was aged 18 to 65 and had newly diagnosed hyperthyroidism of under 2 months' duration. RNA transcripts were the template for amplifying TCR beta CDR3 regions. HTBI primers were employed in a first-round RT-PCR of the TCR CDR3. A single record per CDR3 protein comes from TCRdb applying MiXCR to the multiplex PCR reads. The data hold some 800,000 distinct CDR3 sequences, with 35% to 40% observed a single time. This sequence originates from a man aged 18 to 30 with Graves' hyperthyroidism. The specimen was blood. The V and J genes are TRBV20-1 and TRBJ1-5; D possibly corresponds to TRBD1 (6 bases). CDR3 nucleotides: TGCAGTGCTAGGAGGAGCGCGGTCAGGGGAGATCAGCCCCAGCATTTT. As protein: CSARRSAVRGDQPQHF.